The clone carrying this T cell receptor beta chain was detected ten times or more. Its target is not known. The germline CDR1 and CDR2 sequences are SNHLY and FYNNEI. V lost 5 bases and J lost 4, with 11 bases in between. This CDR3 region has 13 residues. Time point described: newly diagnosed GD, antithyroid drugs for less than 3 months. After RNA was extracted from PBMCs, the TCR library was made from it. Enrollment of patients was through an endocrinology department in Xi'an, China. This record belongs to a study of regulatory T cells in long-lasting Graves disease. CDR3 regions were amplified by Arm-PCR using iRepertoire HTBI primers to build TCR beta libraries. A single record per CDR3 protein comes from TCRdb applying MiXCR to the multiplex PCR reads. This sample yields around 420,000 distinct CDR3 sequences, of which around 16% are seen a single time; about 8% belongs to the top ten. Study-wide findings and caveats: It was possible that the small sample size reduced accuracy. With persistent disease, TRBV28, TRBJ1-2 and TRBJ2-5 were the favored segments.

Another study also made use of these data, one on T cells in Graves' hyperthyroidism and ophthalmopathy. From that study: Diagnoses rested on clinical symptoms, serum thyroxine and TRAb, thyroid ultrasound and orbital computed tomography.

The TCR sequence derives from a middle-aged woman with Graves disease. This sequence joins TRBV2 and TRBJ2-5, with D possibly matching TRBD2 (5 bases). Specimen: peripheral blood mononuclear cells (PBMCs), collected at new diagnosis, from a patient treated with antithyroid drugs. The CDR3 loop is CASSRNRGETQYF. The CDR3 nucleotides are TGTGCCAGCAGTCGGAACCGGGGAGAGACCCAGTACTTC.